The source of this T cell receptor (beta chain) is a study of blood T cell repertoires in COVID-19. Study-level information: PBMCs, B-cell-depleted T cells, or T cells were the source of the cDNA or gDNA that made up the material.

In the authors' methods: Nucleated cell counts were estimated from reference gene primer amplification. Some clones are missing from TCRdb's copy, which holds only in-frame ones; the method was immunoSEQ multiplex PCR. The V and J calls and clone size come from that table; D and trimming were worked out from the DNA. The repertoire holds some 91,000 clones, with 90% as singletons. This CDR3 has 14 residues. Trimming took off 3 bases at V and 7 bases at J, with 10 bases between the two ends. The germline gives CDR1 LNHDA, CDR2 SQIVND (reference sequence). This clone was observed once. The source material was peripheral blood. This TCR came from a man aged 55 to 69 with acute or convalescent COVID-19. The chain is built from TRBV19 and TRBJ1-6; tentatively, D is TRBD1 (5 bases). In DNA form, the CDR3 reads TGTGCCAGTAGTATTGTGCAGGGCAATTCACCCCTCCACTTT. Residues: CASSIVQGNSPLHF.